The 10 T cell receptor beta chains reported below all come from one sample, sequenced in a study of spatial heterogeneity in lung cancer. A single record per CDR3 protein comes from TCRdb applying MiXCR to the 5' RACE reads. Found here are approximately 1,600 distinct CDR3 sequences, about a tenth of them singletons; the top ten hold around 30%. The time point denotes: sample taken at primary tumor resection. No antigen is known for these receptors. Study-wide findings and caveats: Tumor mutation count correlated with how many alpha and beta TCRs expanded intratumorally.

Sequenced material: lung tumor tissue, taken at surgery. The receptors derive from a female donor with early-stage non-small cell lung cancer.

As to this clonotype: The library was prepared for alpha chains; this beta chain is a stray read, so its frequency means little. The chain uses TRBV20-1 and TRBJ2-1, with TRBD2 matching 7 bases. Germline assignment: CDR1 DFQATT and CDR2 SNEGSKA (reference sequence). With V trimmed by 6 bases and J by 14 bases, 10 bases remained unmatched. The CDR3 is made up of 11 amino acids. Written as DNA, the CDR3 is TGCAGTGCCAGTGGAGCGGGGAGAGAGTTCTTC. Translated: CSASGAGREFF.

Details on this clonotype: As an off-target read in a library built for alpha chains, this beta chain has a frequency of little significance. The chain joins TRBV10-3 to TRBJ1-6; D is unclear. The CDR3 is 14 residues long. Trimming pared 5 bases from V and 7 bases from J, leaving 12 bases between. Germline V gives CDR1 ENHRY, CDR2 SYGVKD. In DNA form, the CDR3 reads TGTGCCATCAGTCAACCCGTGGAGAATTCACCCCTCCACTTT. Its protein is CAISQPVENSPLHF.

Comments on this clonotype: Because the library targeted alpha chains, this beta chain is an off-target read whose size means little. This sequence joins TRBV12-3 or TRBV12-4 and TRBJ2-2; 8 positions match TRBD1. J lost 1 base, V lost 5 bases, and 3 bases had no gene match. The CDR3 covers 15 residues. CDR3 nucleotide sequence: TGTGCCAGCAGTCATGGGACAGGGAACACCGGGGAGCTGTTTTTT. It is translated as CASSHGTGNTGELFF.

Sample share makes this clonotype large (0.1 to 1%). As an off-target read in a library built for alpha chains, this beta chain has a frequency of little significance. V is TRBV7-6 and J is TRBJ1-4, with TRBD1 as a possible D gene (5 bases). The V end was cut by 0 bases, the J end by 7 bases, with 12 bases between. CDR1 is SGHVS and CDR2 is FNYEAQ in the germline V gene. The length of the CDR3 is 15 residues. DNA for the CDR3: TGTGCCAGCAGCTTAGCGCTCAGGGCTGGTGAAAAACTGTTTTTT. It translates to CASSLALRAGEKLFF.

Sample share makes this clonotype medium-sized. The library was built for alpha chains, so this beta chain is an off-target read and its size means little. The gene calls are TRBV28 and TRBJ2-3; a weak D match, TRBD1 (5 bases). V shed 5 bases and J shed 3 bases, with 15 bases lying between them. The CDR3 contains 15 residues. CDR1 is MDHEN and CDR2 is SYDVKM in the germline V gene. In DNA, the CDR3 is TGTGCCAGCAGTCCTCTCAAGGGGTGGACAGATACGCAGTATTTT. Translated, it gives CASSPLKGWTDTQYF.

This clonotype counts as medium-sized. Little can be read into the size of this beta chain, an off-target read in a library designed for alpha chains. The rearrangement joins TRBV3-2 to TRBJ2-7; the table's D call, TRBD2, was not checked against the DNA. TRBV3-2 is marked as a pseudogene. This CDR3 has 17 residues. CDR3 sequence (DNA): TGTGCCAGCAGCCACCCCATGACAGGGGAAGGCCCTGACGAGCAGTACTTC. This translates into CASSHPMTGEGPDEQYF.

This clonotype was found a few times. Because the library targeted alpha chains, this beta chain is an off-target read whose size means little. The CDR3 sequence is CASPSTRVREQYF. The CDR3 DNA follows: TGTGCCAGCCCTTCGACCAGGGTTCGTGAGCAGTACTTC. The V call is TRBV28, the J call TRBJ2-7, with D possibly TRBD1 on 5 matching bases. Deletions cut 8 bases from V and 7 bases from J, with 18 bases between. The germline CDR1 and CDR2 sequences are MDHEN and SYDVKM. This CDR3 is built from 13 residues.

This clonotype counts as medium-sized (0.01 to 0.1%). Because this beta chain is a stray read in a library intended to capture alpha chains, its abundance should not be given much weight. The chain recombines TRBV27 with TRBJ2-7; a possible D gene is TRBD2 (5 bases). Germline V gene lookup returns CDR1 MNHEY and CDR2 SMNVEV (reference sequence). Trimming removed 5 bases at V and 3 bases at J, with 11 bases between. CDR3 size: 13 residues. DNA for the CDR3: TGTGCCAGCAGTCACTTCCGGGGCTACGAGCAGTACTTC. Encoded protein: CASSHFRGYEQYF.

With regard to this clonotype: A library prepared for alpha chains yielded this beta chain as an off-target read; its size is of little meaning. J is TRBJ2-5 and V is TRBV5-1; no reliable D call. V dropped 0 bases and J dropped 1 base, with 13 bases sitting between them. CDR3 length equals 16 residues. From germline, CDR1 is SGHRS and CDR2 YFSETQ. The CDR3 here is CASSLGGSAVQETQYF. In nucleotides, the CDR3 is TGCGCCAGCAGCTTGGGCGGTTCGGCGGTCCAAGAGACCCAGTACTTC. Drawing the rest from reference TRBV5-1 and TRBJ2-5, the complete variable domain is KAGVTQTPRYLIKTRGQQVTLSCSPISGHRSVSWYQQTPGQGLQFLFEYFSETQRNKGNFPGRFSGRQFSNSRSEMNVSTLELGDSALYLCASSLGGSAVQETQYFGPGTRLLVL.

This clonotype rates as medium-sized. Little can be read into the size of this beta chain, an off-target read in a library designed for alpha chains. The chain carries TRBV25-1 and TRBJ2-7, with D possibly matching TRBD2 (5 bases). Germline V gene sequence: CDR1 MGHDK, CDR2 SYGVNS. V was pared by 3 bases and J by 3 bases, with 12 bases between. The CDR3 is 14 residues long. CDR3 sequence reads: CASSEISGVYEQYF. DNA for the CDR3: TGTGCCAGCAGTGAGATAAGCGGTGTCTACGAGCAGTACTTC.